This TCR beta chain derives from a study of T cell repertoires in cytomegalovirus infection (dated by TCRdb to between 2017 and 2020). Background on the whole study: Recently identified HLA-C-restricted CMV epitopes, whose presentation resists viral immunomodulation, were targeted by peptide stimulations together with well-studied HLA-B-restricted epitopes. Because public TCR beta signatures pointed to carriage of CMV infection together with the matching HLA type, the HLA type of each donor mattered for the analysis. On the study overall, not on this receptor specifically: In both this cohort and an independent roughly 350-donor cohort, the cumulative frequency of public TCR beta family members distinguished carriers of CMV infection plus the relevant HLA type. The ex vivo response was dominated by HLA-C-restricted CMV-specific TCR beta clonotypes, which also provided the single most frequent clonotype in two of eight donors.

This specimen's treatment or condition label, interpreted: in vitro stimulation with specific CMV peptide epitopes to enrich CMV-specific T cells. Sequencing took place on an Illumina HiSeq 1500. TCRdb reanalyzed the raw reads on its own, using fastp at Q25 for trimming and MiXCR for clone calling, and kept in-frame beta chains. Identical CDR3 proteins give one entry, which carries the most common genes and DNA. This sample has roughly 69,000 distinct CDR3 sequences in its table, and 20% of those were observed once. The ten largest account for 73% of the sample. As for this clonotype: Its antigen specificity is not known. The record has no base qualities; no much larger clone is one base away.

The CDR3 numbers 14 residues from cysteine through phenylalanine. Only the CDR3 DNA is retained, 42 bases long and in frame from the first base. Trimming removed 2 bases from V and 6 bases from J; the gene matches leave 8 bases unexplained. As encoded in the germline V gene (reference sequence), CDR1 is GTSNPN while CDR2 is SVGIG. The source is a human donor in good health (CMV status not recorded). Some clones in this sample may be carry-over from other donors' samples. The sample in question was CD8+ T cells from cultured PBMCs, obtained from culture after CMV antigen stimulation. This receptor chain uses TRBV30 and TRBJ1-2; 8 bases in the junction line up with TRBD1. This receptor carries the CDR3 CAWSTTDRGDGYTF. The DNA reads TGTGCCTGGAGTACAACTGACAGGGGAGATGGCTACACCTTC.